Given below is one T cell receptor (beta chain) in context. The data were taken from a study of blood T cells in healthy people across ages. PCR was performed a second time for roughly 7 to 12 cycles using a sample-barcoded 5' primer and a J-beta primer mix. TCRdb used MiXCR to reprocess the 5' RACE reads, holding one entry per CDR3 protein. This sample yields 1.4 million or so distinct CDR3 sequences, of which approximately 42% are seen a single time; about 4% belongs to the top ten. Germline V gene data show CDR1 as MNHEY and CDR2 as SVGAGI. V lost 7 bases to trimming and J lost 4 bases, with 14 bases between them. The CDR3 contains 14 residues.

The receptor was isolated from a woman under 30 in good health. The rearrangement links TRBV6-5 to TRBJ2-1; D is perhaps TRBD1 (7 bases). Input material: blood. The CDR3 DNA sequence: TGTGCCAGCAACTCAGGGGGGACTTACAATGAGCAGTTCTTC. It specifies CASNSGGTYNEQFF.